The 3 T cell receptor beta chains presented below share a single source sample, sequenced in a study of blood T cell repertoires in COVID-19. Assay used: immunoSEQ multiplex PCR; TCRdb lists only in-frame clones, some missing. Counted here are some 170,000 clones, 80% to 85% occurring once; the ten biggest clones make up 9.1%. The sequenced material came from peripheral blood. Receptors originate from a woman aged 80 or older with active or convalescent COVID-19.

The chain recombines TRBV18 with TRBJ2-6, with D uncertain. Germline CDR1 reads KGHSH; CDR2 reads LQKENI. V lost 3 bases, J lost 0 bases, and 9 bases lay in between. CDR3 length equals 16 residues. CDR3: CASSPSGNSGANVLTF. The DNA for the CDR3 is TGTGCCAGCTCACCGTCAGGTAACTCTGGGGCCAACGTCCTGACTTTC.

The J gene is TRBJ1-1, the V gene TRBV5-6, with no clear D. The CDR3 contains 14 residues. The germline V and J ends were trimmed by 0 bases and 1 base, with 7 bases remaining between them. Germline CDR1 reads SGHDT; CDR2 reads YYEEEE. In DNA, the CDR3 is TGTGCCAGCAGCTTGGTACAGCAGAACACTGAAGCTTTCTTT. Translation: CASSLVQQNTEAFF.

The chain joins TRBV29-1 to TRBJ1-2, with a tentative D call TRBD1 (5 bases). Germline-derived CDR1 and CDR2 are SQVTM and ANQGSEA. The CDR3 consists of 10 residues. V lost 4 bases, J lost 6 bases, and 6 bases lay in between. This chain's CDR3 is CSVGGDGYTF. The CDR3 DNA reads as TGCAGCGTTGGGGGGGATGGCTACACCTTC.